Listed below are T cell receptor beta chains from one sample, sequenced in a study of identical twins. TCRdb re-analysed the 5' RACE reads in MiXCR, keeping a single row per CDR3 protein. The sample holds around 550,000 distinct CDR3 sequences, 15% seen once. These data were also filed under a second study, of yellow fever vaccine responses in identical twins.

The sample comprised CD4+ T cells sorted from blood. These TCRs come from a woman between 18 and 29 years old in good health. Both conserved end residues are part of each CDR3. D genes are given only for firm matches. Clone size is not always given. Where it is, it says once, few, many or a class for expanded clones.

>TRBV28|TRBJ2-1|-|-
CASSLPSGGRNEQFF
TGTGCCAGCAGTTTACCTTCGGGGGGCCGGAATGAGCAGTTCTTC
>TRBV12-3/TRBV12-4|TRBJ1-2|many|-
CASRPGSNYGYTF
TGTGCCAGCAGACCAGGGTCTAACTATGGCTACACCTTC
>TRBV29-1|TRBJ2-3|few|-
CSGRGLFSTDTQYF
TGCAGCGGCCGGGGGCTCTTTAGCACAGATACGCAGTATTTT
>TRBV28|TRBJ2-1|-|-
CASSGRLSFVDEQFF
TGTGCCAGCAGTGGTAGGCTCTCGTTCGTCGATGAGCAGTTCTTC
>TRBV6-1|TRBJ2-3|few|-
CASRTTGTTDTQYF
TGTGCCAGCAGGACTACAGGGACCACAGATACGCAGTATTTT
>TRBV4-1|TRBJ2-1|-|TRBD2
CASSRGRLAGGSANNEQFF
TGCGCCAGCAGCCGAGGCCGTCTAGCGGGAGGGTCGGCCAACAATGAGCAGTTCTTC
>TRBV12-3/TRBV12-4|TRBJ1-1|-|-
CASNSWGNTEAFF
TGTGCCAGCAACTCTTGGGGGAACACTGAAGCTTTCTTT
>TRBV4-1|TRBJ1-1|many|-
CASSQDLKRTEAFF
TGCGCCAGCAGCCAAGATCTAAAAAGGACTGAAGCTTTCTTT
>TRBV18|TRBJ2-4|-|TRBD1
CASSPRQGKVKNIQYF
TGTGCCAGCTCACCCAGACAGGGGAAGGTCAAAAACATTCAGTACTTC
>TRBV4-1|TRBJ1-6|-|-
CASSTNLVSPLHF
TGCGCCAGCAGCACAAACTTGGTTTCACCCCTCCACTTT
>TRBV7-2|TRBJ2-7|few|TRBD2
CASSFQRGSYEQYF
TGTGCCAGCAGCTTCCAGCGGGGGAGCTACGAGCAGTACTTC
>TRBV5-1|TRBJ2-2|-|-
CASSLLQTNTGELFF
TGCGCCAGCAGCTTGTTACAAACGAACACCGGGGAGCTGTTTTTT
>TRBV3-1|TRBJ2-1|few|TRBD2
CASSPRLAGPQGNEQFF
TGTGCCAGCAGCCCCAGACTAGCGGGGCCCCAGGGGAATGAGCAGTTCTTC
>TRBV20-1|TRBJ2-5|-|-
CSASPAARGETQYF
TGCAGTGCTAGTCCGGCAGCTAGGGGGGAGACCCAGTACTTC
>TRBV5-1|TRBJ1-4|-|-
CASSLDTGNGKLFF
TGCGCCAGCAGCTTGGACACCGGGAATGGGAAACTGTTTTTT
>TRBV6-5|TRBJ2-7|-|-
CASSYKVPSSYEQYF
TGTGCCAGCAGTTACAAGGTCCCGAGCTCCTACGAGCAGTACTTC
>TRBV20-1|TRBJ1-6|many|-
CSARDSQSSADNSPLHF
TGCAGTGCTAGAGATTCGCAAAGTTCCGCAGATAATTCACCCCTCCACTTT
>TRBV7-3|TRBJ2-7|-|-
CASSLGVLGEQYF
TGTGCCAGCAGCTTAGGTGTACTAGGCGAGCAGTACTTC
>TRBV6-1|TRBJ1-2|few|-
CASSEAGLTNYGYTF
TGTGCCAGCAGTGAAGCCGGACTTACGAACTATGGCTACACCTTC
>TRBV12-3/TRBV12-4|TRBJ2-2|many|-
CASSESTTGELFF
TGTGCCAGCAGTGAATCTACCACCGGGGAGCTGTTTTTT
>TRBV7-9|TRBJ1-1|many|TRBD1
CASSEQGGNTEAFF
TGTGCCAGCAGCGAACAGGGGGGGAACACTGAAGCTTTCTTT
>TRBV4-1|TRBJ2-2|-|TRBD2
CASSRTGLAGANTGELFF
TGCGCCAGCAGCCGGACGGGACTAGCGGGGGCCAACACCGGGGAGCTGTTTTTT
>TRBV15|TRBJ2-3|few|-
CATTPGRTTRTDTQYF
TGTGCCACCACCCCAGGGAGGACTACCCGCACAGATACGCAGTATTTT
>TRBV5-1|TRBJ2-1|few|-
CASSPFGGQGRGHEQFF
TGCGCCAGCAGCCCCTTTGGTGGGCAGGGGCGAGGGCATGAGCAGTTCTTC
>TRBV12-3/TRBV12-4|TRBJ2-1|-|TRBD2
CASSPSGRIGNEQFF
TGTGCCAGCAGTCCGAGCGGGAGGATTGGAAATGAGCAGTTCTTC
>TRBV2|TRBJ1-5|many|-
CASSELGNQPQHF
TGTGCCAGCAGCGAACTGGGGAATCAGCCCCAGCATTTT
>TRBV29-1|TRBJ2-3|many|-
CSVDPSGTDTQYF
TGCAGCGTGGACCCCAGCGGTACAGATACGCAGTATTTT
>TRBV20-1|TRBJ2-3|-|TRBD2
CSARDSGLASSTDTQYF
TGCAGTGCTAGAGACTCAGGACTAGCGTCTAGCACAGATACGCAGTATTTT
>TRBV20-1|TRBJ1-2|-|-
CSARWQNYGYTF
TGCAGTGCTAGATGGCAAAACTATGGCTACACCTTC
>TRBV5-1|TRBJ2-7|-|TRBD2
CASSLASGSGYEQYF
TGCGCCAGCAGCTTGGCTAGCGGGAGTGGCTACGAGCAGTACTTC
>TRBV19|TRBJ2-1|few|TRBD1
CASSGVGVDRANEQFF
TGTGCCAGTAGTGGGGTTGGGGTCGACAGGGCGAATGAGCAGTTCTTC
>TRBV5-1|TRBJ2-1|-|TRBD2
CASSLHGTSGPYNEQFF
TGCGCCAGCAGCTTGCACGGGACTAGCGGGCCCTACAATGAGCAGTTCTTC
>TRBV3-1|TRBJ1-4|few|-
CASSQMAEKLFF
TGTGCCAGCAGCCAAATGGCAGAAAAACTGTTTTTT
>TRBV27|TRBJ2-1|few|TRBD2
CASSRLAGERREQFF
TGTGCCAGCAGCAGACTAGCGGGGGAGCGTAGGGAGCAGTTCTTC
>TRBV12-3/TRBV12-4|TRBJ1-1|-|-
CASTTAGTGPGTEAFF
TGTGCCAGCACCACCGCCGGGACCGGACCGGGCACTGAAGCTTTCTTT